The rows below give T cell receptor beta chains drawn from one sample of a study of Ad26.COV2.S vaccination and SARS-CoV-2 variants. Clones were sequenced by immunoSEQ multiplex PCR, and TCRdb holds only the in-frame ones, with some missing. The top ten clones hold roughly 3% of a sample with approximately 250,000 clones, around 85% of them seen once. The sequences come from peripheral blood, collected in a trial of Ad26.COV2.S vaccine versus placebo. These TCRs come from a person between 18 and 59 years old who received the Ad26.COV2.S COVID-19 vaccine or a placebo. CDR3s include the opening cysteine and the closing phenylalanine or tryptophan. Fields, in order: V gene, D gene, J gene, clone size, CDR3 protein, CDR3 DNA. A D gene is named only where the DNA matches it firmly. Clone size is shown for a subset of rows, as once, few, many or a class of expanded clone.

TRBV18	NA	TRBJ1-4	NA	CASSFGRRGNEKLFF	TGTGCCAGCTCCTTTGGCCGGCGGGGGAATGAAAAACTGTTTTTT
TRBV23-1	NA	TRBJ2-7	NA	CASSQLSAPYEQYF	TGCGCCAGCAGTCAATTGTCAGCCCCCTACGAGCAGTACTTC
TRBV5-4	NA	TRBJ1-3	NA	CASSLASATSGNTIYF	TGTGCCAGCAGCTTGGCCTCGGCAACCTCTGGAAACACCATATATTTT
TRBV2	NA	TRBJ1-4	NA	CASSRRGTRGEKLFF	TGTGCCAGCAGCAGAAGGGGGACGAGAGGGGAAAAACTGTTTTTT
TRBV30	NA	TRBJ2-6	NA	CAWSLGAGANVLTF	TGTGCCTGGAGTTTGGGAGCTGGGGCCAACGTCCTGACTTTC
TRBV6-5	NA	TRBJ2-7	NA	CASSKEGVGSPEQYF	TGTGCCAGCAGCAAAGAGGGGGTGGGTTCCCCCGAGCAGTACTTC
TRBV24-1	TRBD1	TRBJ2-3	NA	CATSGKPGQGEADTQYF	TGTGCCACCAGTGGGAAACCGGGACAGGGGGAGGCAGATACGCAGTATTTT
TRBV30	NA	TRBJ1-1	NA	CAWTWGTNTEAFF	TGTGCCTGGACATGGGGAACGAACACTGAAGCTTTCTTT
TRBV12-3/TRBV12-4	NA	TRBJ2-3	NA	CASSFPGEDTQYF	TGTGCCAGCAGTTTCCCAGGGGAGGATACGCAGTATTTT
TRBV5-1	TRBD2	TRBJ2-3	NA	CASSLTSGRNGGTQYF	TGCGCCAGCAGCTTGACTAGCGGGAGGAACGGAGGTACGCAGTATTTT
TRBV12-3/TRBV12-4	NA	TRBJ1-5	NA	CASKGQPQHF	TGTGCCAGCAAGGGTCAGCCCCAGCATTTT
TRBV6-2/TRBV6-3	NA	TRBJ2-3	NA	CASSDSYSTDTQYF	TGTGCCAGCAGTGACAGCTACAGCACAGATACGCAGTATTTT
TRBV7-9	NA	TRBJ2-2	NA	CASSPSGVNTNTGELFF	TGTGCCAGCAGCCCTAGTGGGGTTAATACTAACACCGGGGAGCTGTTTTTT
TRBV30	NA	TRBJ1-1	NA	CAWSGMAEAFF	TGTGCCTGGAGTGGTATGGCTGAAGCTTTCTTT
TRBV10-3	NA	TRBJ2-7	NA	CAIRRSNEQYF	TGTGCCATCAGAAGGTCCAACGAGCAGTACTTC
TRBV5-6	TRBD1	TRBJ2-1	NA	CASSSRDRGFDEQFF	TGTGCCAGCAGTTCCCGGGACAGGGGGTTTGATGAGCAGTTCTTC
TRBV7-8	NA	TRBJ2-3	NA	CASSLQTDTQYF	TGTGCCAGCAGCCTACAGACAGATACGCAGTATTTT
TRBV19	TRBD1	TRBJ1-4	NA	CASSIARGSATNEKLFF	TGTGCCAGTAGTATCGCCAGGGGGAGTGCAACTAATGAAAAACTGTTTTTT
TRBV9	NA	TRBJ2-1	NA	CASSPRGRGVPSSSYNEQFF	TGTGCCAGCAGCCCGAGGGGGCGGGGGGTCCCCTCGAGCTCCTACAATGAGCAGTTCTTC
TRBV6-2/TRBV6-3	NA	TRBJ2-1	once	CASNPGWGHEQFF	TGTGCCAGCAACCCTGGCTGGGGGCATGAGCAGTTCTTC
TRBV6-2/TRBV6-3	TRBD1	TRBJ2-1	NA	CASSYLGQGIVSNEQFF	TGTGCCAGCAGTTACTTGGGACAGGGAATCGTTTCCAATGAGCAGTTCTTC
TRBV15	TRBD1	TRBJ2-2	NA	CATSSDRGQVRAGELFF	TGTGCCACCAGCAGTGACAGGGGGCAGGTTCGGGCCGGGGAGCTGTTTTTT
TRBV4-3	TRBD2	TRBJ2-7	many	CASSQVPQGTSRREQYF	TGCGCCAGCAGCCAAGTTCCCCAAGGGACTAGCCGGCGCGAGCAGTACTTC
TRBV11-1	NA	TRBJ2-5	NA	CASSLEETQYF	TGTGCCAGCAGCTTAGAGGAGACCCAGTACTTC
TRBV6-5	NA	TRBJ1-1	few	CASTAPGGQTTEAFF	TGTGCCAGCACCGCGCCTGGGGGGCAGACCACTGAAGCTTTCTTT
TRBV25-1	NA	TRBJ1-3	once	CASLMGGPSGNTIYF	TGTGCCAGCTTAATGGGGGGACCCTCTGGAAACACCATATATTTT
TRBV2	NA	TRBJ2-1	once	CASWSFSYNEQFF	TGTGCCAGCTGGTCGTTCTCCTACAATGAGCAGTTCTTC
TRBV15	TRBD2	TRBJ2-7	once	CATSRVGEGNPYEQYF	TGTGCCACCAGCAGAGTTGGGGAGGGTAACCCCTACGAGCAGTACTTC
TRBV19	NA	TRBJ2-1	NA	CASTSTSRGNEQFF	TGTGCCAGTACCTCCACCTCTAGGGGGAATGAGCAGTTCTTC
TRBV12-3/TRBV12-4	NA	TRBJ2-2	NA	CASSLTVGELFF	TGTGCCAGCAGTTTAACAGTCGGGGAGCTGTTTTTT
TRBV7-9	NA	TRBJ2-6	few	CASSLVVSGANVLTF	TGTGCCAGCAGCTTAGTGGTCTCTGGGGCCAACGTCCTGACTTTC
TRBV4-2	TRBD2	TRBJ2-3	NA	CASSQDYWTSGSTDTQYF	TGTGCCAGCAGCCAAGATTACTGGACTAGCGGTAGCACAGATACGCAGTATTTT
TRBV15	NA	TRBJ1-2	NA	CATSSSDWDTRGYTF	TGTGCCACCAGCTCTTCGGACTGGGATACTCGTGGCTACACCTTC
TRBV3-1/TRBV3-2	TRBD1	TRBJ1-1	NA	CATGQGFTEAFF	TGTGCCACTGGACAGGGGTTTACTGAAGCTTTCTTT
TRBV30	TRBD1	TRBJ1-1	NA	CAWFRTDRGRTEAFF	TGTGCCTGGTTTCGGACCGACAGGGGCAGGACTGAAGCTTTCTTT
TRBV5-6	NA	TRBJ1-1	NA	CASSLLSGSLLNTEAFF	TGTGCCAGCAGCTTGTTGTCGGGCTCCCTCTTGAACACTGAAGCTTTCTTT
TRBV9	NA	TRBJ2-3	NA	CASSVATILTTTSTDTQYF	TGTGCCAGCAGCGTAGCTACGATCCTAACGACGACGAGCACAGATACGCAGTATTTT
TRBV5-1	TRBD2	TRBJ2-1	NA	CASSSRTSGIREQFF	TGCGCCAGCAGCTCAAGGACTAGCGGGATTCGGGAGCAGTTCTTC
TRBV7-2	NA	TRBJ1-5	once	CASSLDRHSNQPQHF	TGTGCCAGCAGCTTAGACAGACATAGCAATCAGCCCCAGCATTTT
TRBV19	NA	TRBJ1-5	few	CASMRLLGGNQPQHF	TGTGCCAGTATGCGACTATTAGGAGGGAATCAGCCCCAGCATTTT
TRBV11-2	TRBD2	TRBJ2-7	many	CASSLGSGGRYSYEQYF	TGTGCCAGCAGCTTAGGTTCGGGGGGACGGTACTCCTACGAGCAGTACTTC
TRBV19	NA	TRBJ1-5	NA	CASSIDRGLNQPQHF	TGTGCCAGTAGTATAGACCGGGGCCTGAATCAGCCCCAGCATTTT
TRBV5-1	NA	TRBJ1-2	NA	CASSSGTPGLGGYTF	TGCGCCAGCAGCTCTGGGACGCCCGGCCTTGGCGGCTACACCTTC
TRBV5-4	NA	TRBJ1-5	NA	CASSLNRNQPQHF	TGTGCCAGCAGCTTGAATCGCAATCAGCCCCAGCATTTT
TRBV30	NA	TRBJ1-5	once	CAWSVTASNQPQHF	TGTGCCTGGAGTGTAACAGCTAGCAATCAGCCCCAGCATTTT
TRBV29-1	TRBD2	TRBJ2-3	NA	CSVELLAGRIDTQYF	TGCAGCGTTGAATTGCTAGCGGGAAGGATAGATACGCAGTATTTT
TRBV6-2/TRBV6-3	NA	TRBJ1-2	NA	CASSYPALAVYGYTF	TGTGCCAGCAGTTACCCGGCCCTGGCCGTCTATGGCTACACCTTC
TRBV11-2	TRBD1	TRBJ2-7	NA	CASSLGTGVSYEQYF	TGTGCCAGCAGCCTCGGGACAGGCGTTTCCTACGAGCAGTACTTC
TRBV28	NA	TRBJ1-5	few	CASSLLGAGNQPQHF	TGTGCCAGCAGTTTACTGGGGGCTGGCAATCAGCCCCAGCATTTT
TRBV4-3	NA	TRBJ2-5	NA	CASSQGQQGGETQYF	TGCGCCAGCAGCCAAGGGCAACAGGGCGGGGAGACCCAGTACTTC
TRBV4-3	TRBD2	TRBJ2-2	NA	CASSQHPGTSGGGRTGELFF	TGCGCCAGCAGCCAACACCCGGGGACTAGCGGGGGGGGTCGCACCGGGGAGCTGTTTTTT
TRBV7-9	TRBD1	TRBJ2-3	NA	CASSQWTGGITDTQYF	TGTGCCAGCAGCCAATGGACAGGGGGCATCACAGATACGCAGTATTTT
TRBV5-1	NA	TRBJ1-1	NA	CASSFTGPTEAFF	TGCGCCAGCAGCTTTACAGGGCCCACTGAAGCTTTCTTT